The 21 T cell receptor beta chains in this list originate from one sample, sequenced in a study of blood T cell repertoires in COVID-19. Clones were read by immunoSEQ multiplex PCR, and TCRdb kept only the in-frame ones, dropping some. The sample shows 95,000 to 110,000 clones, about 86% of them seen only once. Input material: peripheral blood. The receptors come from a woman of 80 years or more with active or convalescent COVID-19.

The chain has TRBV18 and TRBJ1-5, with 9 nucleotides matching TRBD1. Per the germline V gene, CDR1 is KGHSH and CDR2 is LQKENI. Losses at the gene ends were 3 bases for V and 4 bases for J; bases not matched to a gene: 1. This CDR3 has 14 residues. The CDR3 region is CASSPGTGNQPQHF. The DNA of the CDR3 is TGTGCCAGCTCACCCGGGACAGGGAATCAGCCCCAGCATTTT.

This chain links TRBV19 with TRBJ2-2; D gene uncertain. CDR1 is LNHDA and CDR2 is SQIVND in the germline V gene (reference sequence). This CDR3 comprises 12 residues. Between the trimmed V and J ends, which lost 5 bases and 3 bases, there was a span of 4 bases. The CDR3: CASSPYTGELFF. The CDR3, as DNA: TGTGCCAGTAGTCCGTACACCGGGGAGCTGTTTTTT. Drawing the rest from reference TRBV19 and TRBJ2-2, the complete variable domain is DGGITQSPKYLFRKEGQNVTLSCEQNLNHDAMYWYRQDPGQGLRLIYYSQIVNDFQKGDIAEGYSVSREKKESFPLTVTSAQKNPTAFYLCASSPYTGELFFGEGSRLTVL.

The chain recombines TRBV19 with TRBJ1-6, with 9 bases fitting TRBD1. The germline gives CDR1 LNHDA, CDR2 SQIVND (reference sequence). The V and J ends lost 2 bases and 9 bases, in that order; junction bases with no gene match: 5. The CDR3 is made up of 15 amino acids. The CDR3 sequence is CASSILGQGASPLHF. CDR3 nucleotide sequence: TGTGCCAGTAGTATATTGGGACAGGGTGCTTCACCCCTCCACTTT. The complete variable domain, with remaining parts taken from reference TRBV19 and TRBJ1-6, reads DGGITQSPKYLFRKEGQNVTLSCEQNLNHDAMYWYRQDPGQGLRLIYYSQIVNDFQKGDIAEGYSVSREKKESFPLTVTSAQKNPTAFYLCASSILGQGASPLHFGNGTRLTVT.

V is TRBV28 and J is TRBJ2-7; D is possibly TRBD1 (5 bases). V lost 6 bases to trimming and J lost 4 bases, with 19 bases between them. The germline V gene has CDR1 MDHEN and CDR2 SYDVKM. CDR3 length: 15 residues. The CDR3: CASRPTGALGYEQYF. CDR3 sequence (DNA): TGTGCCAGCAGACCCACTGGGGCGCTTGGGTACGAGCAGTACTTC.

For this clone: In the same sample, other DNA sequences code for this CDR3. V and J are TRBV5-1 and TRBJ1-2, with 7 positions matching TRBD1. The junction had 5 bases not matched to a gene; V was cut back by 4 bases and J by 5 bases. CDR1 is SGHRS and CDR2 is YFSETQ in the germline V gene. CDR3 length equals 13 residues. The chain's CDR3 is CASSVDRAYGYTF. As DNA, the CDR3 is TGCGCCAGCAGCGTCGACAGGGCGTATGGCTACACCTTC.

CDR3 residues: CASSPGDSTDTQYF. In DNA, the CDR3 is TGTGCCAGTAGTCCCGGTGATAGCACAGATACGCAGTATTTT. This chain joins TRBV19 and TRBJ2-3; D not resolved. CDR3 length: 14 residues. The germline CDR1 and CDR2 sequences are LNHDA and SQIVND (reference sequence). V was pared by 5 bases and J by 0 bases, with 9 bases between. Full variable domain (outside the CDR3, taken from reference TRBV19 and TRBJ2-3): DGGITQSPKYLFRKEGQNVTLSCEQNLNHDAMYWYRQDPGQGLRLIYYSQIVNDFQKGDIAEGYSVSREKKESFPLTVTSAQKNPTAFYLCASSPGDSTDTQYFGPGTRLTVL.

The V gene is TRBV7-9, the J gene TRBJ2-7, with a weak D call TRBD2 (6 bases). The CDR3 is made up of 15 amino acids. CDR1 SEHNR and CDR2 FQNEAQ come from the germline V gene (reference sequence). With 1 base removed from V and 3 bases from J, the gap between germline ends came to 13 bases. CDR3 nucleotide sequence: TGTGCCAGCAGCTTAGAGGCTAGCGCCTACTACGAGCAGTACTTC. Its translation: CASSLEASAYYEQYF.

This chain connects TRBV7-9 to TRBJ2-5; 7 bases fit TRBD2. J lost 7 bases, V lost 3 bases, and 5 bases had no gene match. The CDR3 runs 13 residues. Germline V lookup: CDR1 SEHNR, CDR2 FQNEAQ (reference sequence). The CDR3 DNA is TGTGCCAGCAGCTTGAGCGGGATGGGGACCCAGTACTTC. The encoded protein is CASSLSGMGTQYF.

The chain has TRBV6-5 and TRBJ1-1, with TRBD1 matching 7 bases. The CDR3 extends over 14 amino acids. Germline V gives CDR1 MNHEY, CDR2 SVGAGI. The ends lost 8 bases at V and 3 bases at J; junction bases unmatched: 9. CDR3 sequence: CASATGIGYTEAFF. Written as DNA, the CDR3 is TGTGCCAGCGCGACAGGGATTGGGTACACTGAAGCTTTCTTT.

This chain uses TRBV3-1 (or the pseudogene TRBV3-2) with TRBJ2-2, with unresolved D. The CDR3 is 18 residues long. The V and J ends lost 0 bases and 0 bases respectively, with 14 bases between them. Per the germline V gene, CDR1 is LGHDT and CDR2 is YNNKEL (reference sequence). CDR3 sequence: CASSQDRRRPTNTGELFF. The CDR3 coding sequence is TGTGCCAGCAGCCAAGATCGTCGCAGGCCAACGAACACCGGGGAGCTGTTTTTT.

The CDR3 nucleotides read TGTGCCACCAGTGATCAAGTCGGGGGTTATGAGCAGTTCTTC. Translating gives CATSDQVGGYEQFF. The rearrangement links TRBV24-1 to TRBJ2-1, with D perhaps TRBD2 (6 bases). Germline CDR1 is KGHDR and CDR2 is SFDVKD. The V gene lost 3 bases and the J gene lost 8 bases, with 13 bases spanning the gap. This CDR3 is built from 14 residues.

V usage is TRBV19 and J usage is TRBJ1-2, with 7 positions matching TRBD1. Trimming at V came to 3 bases and at J to 4 bases, leaving 8 bases not matched to a gene. The germline V gene has CDR1 LNHDA and CDR2 SQIVND (reference sequence). This CDR3 spans 15 amino acids. CDR3 nucleotide sequence: TGTGCCAGTAGTATTGGAGGGGGCCTTCTCTATGGCTACACCTTC. Amino acids: CASSIGGGLLYGYTF. Looking up the rest from reference TRBV19 and TRBJ1-2 gives the full variable domain: DGGITQSPKYLFRKEGQNVTLSCEQNLNHDAMYWYRQDPGQGLRLIYYSQIVNDFQKGDIAEGYSVSREKKESFPLTVTSAQKNPTAFYLCASSIGGGLLYGYTFGSGTRLTVV.

The CDR3 loop reads CASRETGTGIGYEQFF. DNA for the CDR3: TGTGCCAGCAGGGAAACCGGGACAGGGATAGGGTATGAGCAGTTCTTC. This chain uses TRBV6-1 with TRBJ2-1; the match to TRBD1 covers 9 bases. The germline V gene encodes CDR1 MNHNS and CDR2 SASEGT. V lost 6 bases and J lost 8; bases outside the gene matches: 14. The length of the CDR3 is 16 residues.

This chain uses TRBV5-1 with TRBJ2-5, with D perhaps matching TRBD2 (5 bases). Trimming pared 7 bases from V and 5 bases from J, leaving 9 bases between. There are 11 residues in the CDR3. The V gene's germline CDR1 is SGHRS and CDR2 YFSETQ. In DNA, the CDR3 is TGCGCCAGCGCCTGGGAGGAGACCCAGTACTTC. Encoded protein: CASAWEETQYF.

This chain connects TRBV29-1 to TRBJ1-2, with TRBD1 matching 8 bases. Germline assignment: CDR1 SQVTM and CDR2 ANQGSEA. CDR3 length: 17 amino acids. V trimming: 6 bases; J trimming: 3 bases; junction bases outside the gene matches: 18. The CDR3 nucleotides are TGCAGCGTCTCTCGTCGTCTGACGGACAGGGAGCACTATGGCTACACCTTC. Amino acids: CSVSRRLTDREHYGYTF.

The rearrangement links TRBV9 to TRBJ1-6; D possibly corresponds to TRBD1 (6 bases). V was trimmed by 2 bases and J by 0 bases, leaving 9 bases between them. The CDR3 sequence is 16 residues long. Germline V gene sequence: CDR1 SGDLS, CDR2 YYNGEE. CDR3 amino acids: CASSVTDSSYNSPLHF. Written as DNA, the CDR3 is TGTGCCAGCAGCGTTACGGACAGCTCCTATAATTCACCCCTCCACTTT.

This clone has a single count. The chain carries TRBV25-1 and TRBJ1-4, with D hard to call. The V and J ends lost 5 bases and 2 bases respectively, with 21 bases between them. The CDR3 totals 18 residues. Germline CDR1 MGHDK, CDR2 SYGVNS. For the CDR3, the DNA is TGTGCCAGCAGTCCTCTCGGGAGGGAGGGTCGGACTAATGAAAAACTGTTTTTT. Its protein product is CASSPLGREGRTNEKLFF.

The V gene is TRBV6-2 or TRBV6-3, the J gene TRBJ1-5; tentative D call: TRBD1 (5 bases). The CDR3 contains 13 residues. CDR1 is MNHEY, CDR2 SVGEGT, per germline. Trimming left V 4 bases short and J 1 base short, with 5 bases between. CDR3 DNA sequence: TGTGCCAGCAGTTGGACAAGCAATCAGCCCCAGCATTTT. This sequence encodes CASSWTSNQPQHF.

The J gene is TRBJ2-3, the V gene TRBV14; D might be TRBD2 (6 bases). CDR3 length equals 15 residues. The V end was cut by 1 base, the J end by 1 base, with 9 bases between. Germline V gene lookup returns CDR1 SGHDN and CDR2 FVKESK. CDR3 in amino acids: CASSQAGAGTDTQYF. CDR3 nucleotides: TGTGCCAGCAGCCAAGCGGGAGCTGGCACAGATACGCAGTATTTT. Filled out from reference TRBV14 and TRBJ2-3, the complete variable domain reads EAGVTQFPSHSVIEKGQTVTLRCDPISGHDNLYWYRRVMGKEIKFLLHFVKESKQDESGMPNNRFLAERTGGTYSTLKVQPAELEDSGVYFCASSQAGAGTDTQYFGPGTRLTVL.

This chain joins TRBV3-1 (or the pseudogene TRBV3-2) and TRBJ1-1, with TRBD1 matching 7 bases. The CDR3 has 12 residues. V was clipped by 5 bases and J by 12 bases; unmatched bases: 9. Germline V gene sequence: CDR1 LGHDT, CDR2 YNNKEL (reference sequence). The CDR3 sequence: CASSERQGTPFF. The DNA for the CDR3 is TGTGCCAGCAGCGAACGACAGGGAACACCTTTCTTT.

This chain's CDR3 is CASSVGLADGGPEFF. The CDR3 DNA follows: TGTGCCAGCAGCGTAGGACTAGCAGATGGAGGGCCGGAGTTCTTC. This sequence joins TRBV9 and TRBJ2-1; TRBD2 matches 7 bases. CDR1 and CDR2 from the germline V gene are SGDLS and YYNGEE. The CDR3 totals 15 residues. V lost 0 bases and J lost 14; bases outside the gene matches: 14.